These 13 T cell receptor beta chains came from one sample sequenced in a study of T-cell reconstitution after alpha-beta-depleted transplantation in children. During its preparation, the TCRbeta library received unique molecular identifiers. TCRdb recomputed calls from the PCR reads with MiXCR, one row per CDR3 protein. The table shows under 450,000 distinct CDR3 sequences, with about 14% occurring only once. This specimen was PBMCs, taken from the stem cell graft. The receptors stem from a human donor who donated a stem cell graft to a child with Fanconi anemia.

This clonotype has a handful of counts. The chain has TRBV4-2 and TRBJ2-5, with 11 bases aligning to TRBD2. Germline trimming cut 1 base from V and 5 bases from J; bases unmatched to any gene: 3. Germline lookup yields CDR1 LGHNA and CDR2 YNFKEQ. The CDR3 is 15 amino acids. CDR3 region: CASSQVLAGEETQYF. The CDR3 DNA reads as TGTGCCAGCAGCCAAGTACTAGCGGGGGAGGAGACCCAGTACTTC.

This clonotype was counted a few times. As DNA, the CDR3 is TGTGCCACCAGTGACCCAGGACAGGGGGGGAGCACCGGGGAGCTGTTTTTT. Translated: CATSDPGQGGSTGELFF. V gene TRBV24-1 combines with J gene TRBJ2-2; the match to TRBD1 covers 10 bases. Germline values: CDR1 KGHDR, CDR2 SFDVKD. The V gene end was trimmed by 4 bases and the J gene end by 4 bases; junction bases not matched to a gene: 8. This CDR3 comprises 17 residues.

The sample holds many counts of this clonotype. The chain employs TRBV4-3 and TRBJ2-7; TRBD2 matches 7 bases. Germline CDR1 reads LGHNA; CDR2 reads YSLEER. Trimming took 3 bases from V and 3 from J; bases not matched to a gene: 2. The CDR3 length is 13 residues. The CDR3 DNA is TGCGCCAGCAGCCACAGGGAGGGCTACGAGCAGTACTTC. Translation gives CASSHREGYEQYF.

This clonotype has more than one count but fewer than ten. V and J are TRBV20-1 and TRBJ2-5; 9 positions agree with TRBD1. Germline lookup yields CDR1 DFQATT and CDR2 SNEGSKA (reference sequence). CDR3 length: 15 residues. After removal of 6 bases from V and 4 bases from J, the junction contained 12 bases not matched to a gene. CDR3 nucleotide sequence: TGCAGTGCCCGGCCCTGGGACAGGGATTCAGAGACCCAGTACTTC. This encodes CSARPWDRDSETQYF.

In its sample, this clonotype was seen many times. DNA of the CDR3: TGTGCCTGGAGTGTAGACAGGGCTGGGGGAAACACCATATATTTT. It codes for CAWSVDRAGGNTIYF. The chain employs TRBV30 and TRBJ1-3; 7 bases are shared with TRBD1. CDR1 GTSNPN and CDR2 SVGIG come from the germline V gene (reference sequence). V shed 0 bases, J shed 4 bases, and the junction held 6 bases outside the gene matches. The length of the CDR3 is 15 residues. The full variable domain, in which reference TRBV30 and TRBJ1-3 provide the parts outside the CDR3, is SQTIHQWPATLVQPVGSPLSLECTVEGTSNPNLYWYRQAAGRGLQLLFYSVGIGQISSEVPQNLSASRPQDRQFILSSKKLLLSDSGFYLCAWSVDRAGGNTIYFGEGSWLTVV.

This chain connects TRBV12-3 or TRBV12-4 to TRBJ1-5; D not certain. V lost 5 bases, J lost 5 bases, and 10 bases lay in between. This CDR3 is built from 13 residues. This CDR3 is CASSEQTDQPQHF. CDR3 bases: TGTGCCAGCAGTGAACAAACCGATCAGCCCCAGCATTTT.

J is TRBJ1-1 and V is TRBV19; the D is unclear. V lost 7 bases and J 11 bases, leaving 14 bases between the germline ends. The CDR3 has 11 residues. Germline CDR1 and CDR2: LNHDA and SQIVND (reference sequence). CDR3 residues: CASMMGSRAFF. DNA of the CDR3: TGTGCCAGTATGATGGGGTCGAGGGCTTTCTTT.

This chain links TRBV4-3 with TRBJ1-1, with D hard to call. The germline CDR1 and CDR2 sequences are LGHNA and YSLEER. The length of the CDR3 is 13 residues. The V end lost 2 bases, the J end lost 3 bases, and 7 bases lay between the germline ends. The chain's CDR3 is CASSQKWDTEAFF. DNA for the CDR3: TGCGCCAGCAGCCAAAAATGGGACACTGAAGCTTTCTTT.

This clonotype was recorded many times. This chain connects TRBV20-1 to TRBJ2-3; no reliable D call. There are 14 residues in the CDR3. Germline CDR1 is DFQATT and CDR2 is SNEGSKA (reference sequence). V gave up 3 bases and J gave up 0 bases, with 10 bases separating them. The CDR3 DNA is TGCAGTGCTAGCGGCCAGACTAGCACAGATACGCAGTATTTT. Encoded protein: CSASGQTSTDTQYF.

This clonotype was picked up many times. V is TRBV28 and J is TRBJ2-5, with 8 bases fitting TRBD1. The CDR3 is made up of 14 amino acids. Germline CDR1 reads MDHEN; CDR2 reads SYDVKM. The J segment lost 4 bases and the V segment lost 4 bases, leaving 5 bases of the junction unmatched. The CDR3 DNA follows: TGTGCCAGCAGTTCCCGGACAGGGTTAGAGACCCAGTACTTC. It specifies CASSSRTGLETQYF. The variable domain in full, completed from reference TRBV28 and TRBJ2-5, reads DVKVTQSSRYLVKRTGEKVFLECVQDMDHENMFWYRQDPGLGLRLIYFSYDVKMKEKGDIPEGYSVSREKKERFSLILESASTNQTSMYLCASSSRTGLETQYFGPGTRLLVL.

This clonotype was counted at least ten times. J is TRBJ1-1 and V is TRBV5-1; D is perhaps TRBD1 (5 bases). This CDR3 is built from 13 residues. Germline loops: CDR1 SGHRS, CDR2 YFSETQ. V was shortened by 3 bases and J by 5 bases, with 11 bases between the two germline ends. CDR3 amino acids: CASSWGGGTEAFF. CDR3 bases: TGCGCCAGCAGCTGGGGGGGAGGGACTGAAGCTTTCTTT.

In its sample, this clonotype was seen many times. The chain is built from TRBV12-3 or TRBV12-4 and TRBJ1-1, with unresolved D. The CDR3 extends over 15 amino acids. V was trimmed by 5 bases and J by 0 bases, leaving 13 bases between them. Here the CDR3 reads CASSLKRHLNTEAFF. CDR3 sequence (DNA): TGTGCCAGCAGTCTAAAACGTCATTTGAACACTGAAGCTTTCTTT.

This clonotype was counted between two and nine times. The CDR3 is CAWSVHSSGANVLTF. In DNA form, the CDR3 reads TGTGCCTGGAGTGTACACAGCTCTGGGGCCAACGTCCTGACTTTC. The chain has TRBV30 and TRBJ2-6; D is unresolved. V lost 0 bases and J 0 bases, leaving 6 bases between the germline ends. The germline V gene has CDR1 GTSNPN and CDR2 SVGIG (reference sequence). The CDR3 is 15 amino acids. Combining the CDR3 with reference TRBV30 and TRBJ2-6 gives the whole variable domain SQTIHQWPATLVQPVGSPLSLECTVEGTSNPNLYWYRQAAGRGLQLLFYSVGIGQISSEVPQNLSASRPQDRQFILSSKKLLLSDSGFYLCAWSVHSSGANVLTFGAGSRLTVL.